This T cell receptor beta chain is drawn from a study of blood T cell repertoires in COVID-19. For the study at large: Sample material is recorded as cDNA or gDNA derived from T cells, B-cell-depleted T cells, or PBMCs.

In the source study's methods: Cell counts per sample came from amplifying reference gene primers. Profiling relied on immunoSEQ multiplex PCR, and the TCRdb table lists in-frame clones only, not all of them. The DNA gave D and trimming, while V, J and clone size come from that table. The table has over 200,000 clones, roughly 84% seen once. Only one count was recorded for this clone. Germline CDR1 reads SGHRS; CDR2 reads YFSETQ. The CDR3 is 15 amino acids. Trimming took 4 bases from V and 1 from J; bases not matched to a gene: 4. This clonotype was sampled from a man in his forties with active or convalescent COVID-19. The sample taken for sequencing was peripheral blood. The rearrangement links TRBV5-1 to TRBJ2-5, with 10 bases matching TRBD2. CDR3 residues: CASSTRTSGQETQYF. As DNA, the CDR3 is TGCGCCAGCAGCACCCGGACTAGCGGCCAAGAGACCCAGTACTTC. The full variable domain, completed using reference TRBV5-1 and TRBJ2-5, is KAGVTQTPRYLIKTRGQQVTLSCSPISGHRSVSWYQQTPGQGLQFLFEYFSETQRNKGNFPGRFSGRQFSNSRSEMNVSTLELGDSALYLCASSTRTSGQETQYFGPGTRLLVL.